The T cell receptor beta chain under discussion was sequenced for a study of blood T cell repertoires in COVID-19 (dated by TCRdb to the early 2020s). Regarding the study in general: Samples from collaborators originated in the United States, Italy and Spain and spanned both the acute and convalescent phases of COVID-19. Samples were obtained from the ongoing ImmuneRACE study (first 160 participants) and from about 1,300 subjects provided by 6 global collaborators. Subjects who had been exposed to COVID-19, were actively infected with it, or had recovered from it provided the deeply sampled blood TCRbeta repertoires that made up the dataset. The sample metadata nearly always contained a de-identified subject ID, COVID-19 status, age in years and sex. The repertoires were released in a freely available public database meant as a resource for research on the immune response to SARS-CoV-2. The prospective study material was composed of cDNA or gDNA derived from T cells, B-cell-depleted T cells, or PBMCs. Where HLA class I and class II types were available, the types were taken from metadata supplied by the sample provider, not from assay-based typing. Overall study results and their limits: The quantity of clinical and demographic metadata differed by source and by participant and was supplied without curation.

TCRbeta CDR3 regions were amplified from genomic DNA using the immunoSEQ Assay, a bias-controlled multiplex PCR. From the authors' description of their analysis: Nucleated cell counts per sample were estimated from amplification of reference gene primers within the assay. To quantify the absolute abundance of each unique TCRbeta CDR3 rearrangement, sequence reads were collapsed and filtered. For each sample, productive Simpson clonality was calculated as the square root of Simpson's diversity index across productive rearrangements. TCRdb stores this immuneACCESS table with in-frame sequences only. Part of the clones is absent; in the studies checked, under half of the shortfall reflects unresolved V genes, and no reason is known for the rest. V and J calls and clone size are as listed in that table; D and trimming were resolved from the DNA. Counted in this sample were 55,000 to 70,000 clones; 82% of them appeared once. The biggest ten clones account for 22% of the sample.

The collaborating institutions used their own protocols to collect whole blood in K2EDTA tubes. For TCRbeta analysis, collaborators shipped samples in one of three forms: frozen whole blood, isolated PBMCs, or DNA extracted from either of those sample types. Turning to this clone: The clone's antigen remains unknown. It has no much larger one-base neighbor in the sample; base qualities were not kept.

The sequence derives from a woman aged 55-69 years with acute or convalescent COVID-19. The sequencing input was peripheral blood.

The DNA sequence is as follows: TGCGCCAGCAGCCAGGGACTAGCCGATGAGCAGTTCTTC. The translation is CASSQGLADEQFF. The sequence links TRBV5-1 to TRBJ2-1; a stretch of 9 junction bases matches TRBD2. Measured from the cysteine to the phenylalanine, the CDR3 is 13 residues long. The retained sequence is limited to the CDR3, 39 bases, with the frame set at the first base. Relative to germline, V is missing 4 bases and J is missing 8 bases, with 4 bases of the junction outside any gene match. According to the germline V gene, CDR1 reads SGHRS and CDR2 reads YFSETQ.